Each of the 20 T cell receptor beta chains below was sequenced from the same sample in a study of blood T cell repertoires in COVID-19 (dated by TCRdb to 2019 to 2021). Library preparation employed the immunoSEQ multiplex PCR assay. Drawn from immuneACCESS, this table holds only the in-frame rearrangements with V and J called that TCRdb kept. Clones are partly lost; checked studies trace under half to an unresolved V gene and leave the rest unexplained. For this sample the table gives 95,000 to 100,000 clones, of which approximately 82% were detected only once. The ten top clones hold less than 11% of the sample. The sequencing input was peripheral blood. The origin of the receptors is a man in his sixties or seventies with acute or convalescent COVID-19.

This clone was detected a few times. The chain recombines TRBV15 with TRBJ1-1; D remains ambiguous. The CDR3 loop spans 16 amino acids. Per the germline V gene, CDR1 is LNHNV and CDR2 is YYDKDF (reference sequence). Trimming left V 0 bases short and J 0 bases short, with 11 bases between. As DNA, the CDR3 is TGTGCCACCAGCAGAGAGGCAGGCCTTATGAACACTGAAGCTTTCTTT. It translates to CATSREAGLMNTEAFF.

This chain joins TRBV5-4 and TRBJ1-4; TRBD1 is a possible D gene (5 bases). The CDR3 contains 13 residues. V was clipped by 0 bases and J by 7 bases, with 7 bases between them. Germline CDR1 SGHNT, CDR2 YYREEE (reference sequence). The CDR3 nucleotides read TGTGCCAGCAGCTTGGGACAGTCTGAAAAACTGTTTTTT. It codes for CASSLGQSEKLFF. The variable domain in full, with the rest retrieved from reference TRBV5-4 and TRBJ1-4, is ETGVTQSPTHLIKTRGQQVTLRCSSQSGHNTVSWYQQALGQGPQFIFQYYREEENGRGNFPPRFSGLQFPNYSSELNVNALELDDSALYLCASSLGQSEKLFFGSGTQLSVL.

J is TRBJ1-2 and V is TRBV13; 7 bases are a match to TRBD1. Germline V gene data show CDR1 as PRHDT and CDR2 as FYEKMQ (reference sequence). Trimming removed 5 bases from V and 0 bases from J; junction bases left unmatched: 6. The length of the CDR3 is 15 residues. The CDR3 DNA sequence: TGTGCCAGCAGCCCAGGGACAGAAGCTAACTATGGCTACACCTTC. As protein: CASSPGTEANYGYTF.

This chain joins TRBV3-1 (or the pseudogene TRBV3-2) and TRBJ1-2, with 9 bases fitting TRBD1. V shed 1 base, J shed 14 bases, and the junction held 8 bases outside the gene matches. The CDR3 sequence is 13 residues long. Germline V gene data show CDR1 as LGHDT and CDR2 as YNNKEL (reference sequence). CDR3 bases: TGTGCCAGCAGCCAAGCCGGGACAGGGACCCTAACCTTC. This encodes CASSQAGTGTLTF.

The CDR3 here is CASSPLGKGQGAVRPQHF. CDR3 sequence (DNA): TGTGCCAGCAGCCCACTAGGCAAGGGACAGGGGGCGGTTCGGCCCCAGCATTTT. The V gene is TRBV9, the J gene TRBJ1-5; the match to TRBD1 covers 12 bases. In germline, CDR1 is SGDLS, CDR2 YYNGEE. Unmatched junction bases numbered 17, after V lost 4 bases and J lost 9 bases. The CDR3 length is 18 residues.

This chain joins TRBV4-1 and TRBJ2-5; 11 nucleotides agree with TRBD1. The CDR3 is 15 residues long. Per germline, CDR1 MGHRA and CDR2 YSYEKL. J was trimmed by 8 bases and V by 5 bases; bases with no gene match: 10. The CDR3 coding sequence is TGCGCCAGCAGCAAAACGGACAGGGGGCTTGATACCCAGTACTTC. Its translation is CASSKTDRGLDTQYF.

The gene calls are TRBV6-5 and TRBJ2-1; 8 bases line up with TRBD1. The CDR3 length is 16 residues. CDR1 is MNHEY and CDR2 is SVGAGI in the germline V gene. V gave up 0 bases and J gave up 7 bases; unmatched junction bases: 8. Here the CDR3 reads CASSYSGGQGRNEQFF. In DNA form, the CDR3 reads TGTGCCAGCAGTTACTCGGGAGGACAGGGCCGGAATGAGCAGTTCTTC.

The chain combines TRBV5-8 with TRBJ2-7; D might be TRBD2 (6 bases). Germline V gene data show CDR1 as SGHTS and CDR2 as YDEGEE. The CDR3 spans 14 residues. V dropped 4 bases and J dropped 2 bases, with 13 bases sitting between them. CDR3 sequence reads: CASSGGTAPYEQYF. Here the CDR3 DNA reads TGTGCCAGCAGCGGGGGGACTGCGCCCTACGAGCAGTACTTC.

V gene TRBV3-1 (or the pseudogene TRBV3-2) combines with J gene TRBJ2-2, with 8 bases lining up with TRBD1. Germline V gene data show CDR1 as LGHDT and CDR2 as YNNKEL (reference sequence). This CDR3 comprises 15 residues. V gave up 4 bases and J gave up 2 bases; unmatched junction bases: 3. The CDR3 loop reads CASSPGTGNTGELFF. In DNA form, the CDR3 reads TGTGCCAGCAGCCCAGGGACAGGAAACACCGGGGAGCTGTTTTTT.

The chain employs TRBV7-2 and TRBJ2-7; perhaps TRBD1 as D (5 bases). The V gene's germline CDR1 is SGHTA and CDR2 FQGNSA. The CDR3 runs to 14 residues. With 4 bases removed from V and 0 bases from J, the gap between germline ends came to 10 bases. Here the CDR3 DNA reads TGTGCCAGCAGCTCCGACAGCCTCTCCTACGAGCAGTACTTC. This codes for CASSSDSLSYEQYF.

The chain is built from TRBV7-3 and TRBJ2-1, with 10 nucleotides matching TRBD2. The ends lost 5 bases at V and 4 bases at J; junction bases unmatched: 14. CDR1 and CDR2 (germline): SGHTA, FQGTGA. CDR3 length equals 18 residues. The CDR3 sequence: CASSSYPIASGGYNEQFF. The CDR3 coding sequence is TGTGCCAGCAGCAGTTATCCCATTGCTAGCGGGGGTTACAATGAGCAGTTCTTC.

The genes are TRBV3-1 (or the pseudogene TRBV3-2) and TRBJ2-3; D is undetermined. The V end lost 1 base, the J end lost 6 bases, and 8 bases lay between the germline ends. Germline V gene data show CDR1 as LGHDT and CDR2 as YNNKEL (reference sequence). CDR3 length: 13 amino acids. CDR3 sequence: CASSQVSRDTQYF. The CDR3 coding sequence is TGTGCCAGCAGCCAAGTATCTCGGGATACGCAGTATTTT.

The chain is built from TRBV6-5 and TRBJ2-7, with TRBD1 identical over 10 bases. CDR1 is MNHEY, CDR2 SVGAGI, per germline. The J segment lost 2 bases and the V segment lost 8 bases, leaving 6 bases of the junction unmatched. This CDR3 is built from 14 residues. The CDR3 region is CASRGGTGAYEQYF. The DNA for the CDR3 is TGTGCCAGCCGGGGGGGGACAGGGGCCTACGAGCAGTACTTC.

The chain has TRBV7-2 and TRBJ2-1, with D perhaps matching TRBD2 (6 bases). Germline V gene sequence: CDR1 SGHTA, CDR2 FQGNSA. The CDR3 runs to 16 residues. V was shortened by 1 base and J by 9 bases, with 19 bases between the two germline ends. The chain's CDR3 is CASSLVYSGIGVEQFF. The CDR3 bases are TGTGCCAGCAGCTTAGTGTATAGCGGAATAGGGGTTGAGCAGTTCTTC. Supplemented by reference TRBV7-2 and TRBJ2-1, the full variable domain reads GAGVSQSPSNKVTEKGKDVELRCDPISGHTALYWYRQSLGQGLEFLIYFQGNSAPDKSGLPSDRFSAERTGGSVSTLTIQRTQQEDSAVYLCASSLVYSGIGVEQFFGPGTRLTVL.

The V call is TRBV6-1, the J call TRBJ1-5; D perhaps matches TRBD1 (5 bases). Looked up from germline, CDR1 is MNHNS and CDR2 is SASEGT. The CDR3 extends over 15 amino acids. V shed 7 bases and J shed 2 bases, with 15 bases lying between them. The CDR3 spells CASNLSGRGNQPQHF. The CDR3 DNA reads as TGTGCCAGCAACCTGTCAGGGAGGGGCAATCAGCCCCAGCATTTT.

The V gene is TRBV4-1, the J gene TRBJ2-1; 7 nucleotides align to TRBD1. CDR1 is MGHRA and CDR2 is YSYEKL in the germline V gene. V lost 0 bases, J lost 4 bases, and 6 bases stayed unmatched. This CDR3 contains 16 residues. CDR3 sequence reads: CASSQDRTGVYNEQFF. CDR3 in DNA: TGCGCCAGCAGCCAAGATAGAACAGGGGTATACAATGAGCAGTTCTTC.

The rearrangement uses TRBV29-1 and TRBJ2-1; 12 bases align to TRBD1. The junction had 8 bases not matched to a gene; V was cut back by 7 bases and J by 1 base. CDR1 is SQVTM, CDR2 ANQGSEA, per germline. This CDR3 contains 16 residues. CDR3 sequence: CSAPGQGAGSYNEQFF. As DNA, the CDR3 is TGCAGCGCCCCGGGACAGGGGGCGGGGTCCTACAATGAGCAGTTCTTC.

This clone was counted a few times. The chain joins TRBV6-1 to TRBJ1-4; 9 bases are shared with TRBD1. Germline CDR1 MNHNS, CDR2 SASEGT. J gave up 13 bases and V 1 base, and 7 bases lay outside the gene matches. The CDR3 consists of 14 residues. The CDR3 DNA sequence: TGTGCCAGCAGTGAAGGAGGGGGACAGGGTTTACTGTTTTTT. Protein sequence: CASSEGGGQGLLFF.

The J gene is TRBJ1-3, the V gene TRBV18; D uncertain. V lost 3 bases and J lost 0, with 9 bases in between. The CDR3 runs 15 residues. Per the germline V gene, CDR1 is KGHSH and CDR2 is LQKENI. DNA of the CDR3: TGTGCCAGCTCACCCCGGGAGTTCTCTGGAAACACCATATATTTT. Translation gives CASSPREFSGNTIYF.

The chain combines TRBV19 with TRBJ1-2; D is undetermined. The CDR3 sequence is 13 residues long. The germline V gene encodes CDR1 LNHDA and CDR2 SQIVND (reference sequence). Trimming cost V 2 bases and J 4 bases, with 8 bases left between them. The CDR3 bases are TGTGCCAGTAGTATACAGGCTCCCTATGGCTACACCTTC. Its protein product is CASSIQAPYGYTF.